The TCR beta chain described here comes from a study of CD8 T cells in Susac syndrome. Germline V lookup: CDR1 LGHNT, CDR2 FRNRAP. The CDR3 spans 15 residues. Trimming pared 1 base from V and 0 bases from J, leaving 9 bases between. Controls were drawn from healthy donors and were matched for age and sex. RNA amounts of about 0.5 to 1 ug underwent reverse transcription with random hexamers. TCRdb recomputed calls from the immunoSEQ multiplex PCR reads with MiXCR, one row per CDR3 protein. The profile covers about 200,000 distinct CDR3 sequences, with 93% appearing a single time and roughly 0.096% taken by the ten largest.

The rearrangement links TRBV12-5 to TRBJ1-1; D might be TRBD1 (5 bases). The TCR sequence derives from a human donor in good health. Sequenced sample: CD4+ T cells from PBMCs. The CDR3 reads CASGLGTTMNTEAFF. The CDR3 nucleotides are TGTGCTAGTGGTTTGGGGACAACTATGAACACTGAAGCTTTCTTT.